The rows below give T cell receptor beta chains drawn from one sample of a study of T-cell memory formation after mild COVID-19. One entry per CDR3 protein, called by TCRdb with MiXCR from the 5' RACE reads. The data contain 240,000 or so distinct CDR3 sequences, more than 8% of them singletons. The sample consisted of PBMCs or a T cell subset sorted from them (not recorded which). These receptor sequences come from a man younger than 30 who had mild COVID-19 (a few samples of this study predate the infection). Cell type and time point are not known. CDR3s include the opening cysteine and the closing phenylalanine or tryptophan. The D gene is left open where the match is weak. Where a row states a size, it is once, few, many or the class of an expanded clone; other rows omit it.

TRBJ1-1,.,TRBV18,.,CASSLSDTRGAFF,TGTGCCAGCTCACTTAGTGACACCCGGGGGGCTTTCTTT
TRBJ1-4,.,TRBV3-1,few,CASSHTTNEKLFF,TGTGCCAGCAGCCACACTACTAATGAAAAACTGTTTTTT
TRBJ2-1,.,TRBV4-1,few,CASSQENREQLF,TGCGCCAGCAGCCAAGAGAACAGGGAGCAGTTATTC
TRBJ2-7,.,TRBV5-1,many,CASSLGQLSYEQYF,TGCGCCAGCAGCTTGGGTCAACTCTCCTACGAGCAGTACTTC
TRBJ2-1,.,TRBV12-3/TRBV12-4,few,CASSYTASYNEQFF,TGTGCCAGCAGTTACACTGCATCCTACAATGAGCAGTTCTTC
TRBJ1-6,.,TRBV7-2,.,CASSPMIGGANSPLHF,TGTGCCAGCAGTCCGATGATTGGGGGCGCGAATTCACCCCTCCACTTT
TRBJ2-2,.,TRBV7-2,.,CASSVGAVGGELFF,TGTGCCAGCAGCGTAGGGGCAGTTGGCGGGGAGCTGTTTTTT
TRBJ2-7,TRBD1,TRBV9,few,CASSAYGTGEQYF,TGTGCCAGCAGCGCATACGGGACAGGGGAGCAGTACTTC
TRBJ2-3,TRBD2,TRBV12-3/TRBV12-4,.,CASSFRLAGNTDTQYF,TGTGCCAGCAGTTTTCGGCTAGCGGGGAACACAGATACGCAGTATTTT
TRBJ1-2,.,TRBV3-1,.,CASSQDRRPLGHGYTF,TGTGCCAGCAGCCAAGATAGGCGGCCCTTAGGCCATGGCTACACCTTC
TRBJ2-2,.,TRBV5-1,.,CASSFPILANTGELFF,TGCGCCAGCAGCTTCCCTATTCTCGCGAACACCGGGGAGCTGTTTTTT
TRBJ2-3,.,TRBV5-1,many,CASSFNTDTQYF,TGCGCCAGCAGCTTCAACACAGATACGCAGTATTTT
TRBJ1-1,TRBD1,TRBV5-1,.,CASSWDSMNTEAFF,TGCGCCAGCAGCTGGGACAGTATGAACACTGAAGCTTTCTTT
TRBJ2-5,.,TRBV6-5,.,CASSYSPGRGTETQYF,TGTGCCAGCAGTTACTCGCCGGGACGAGGCACAGAGACCCAGTACTTC
TRBJ2-5,.,TRBV18,.,CASSPVDSQETQYF,TGTGCCAGCTCACCGGTGGACAGCCAAGAGACCCAGTACTTC
TRBJ2-3,.,TRBV6-5,.,CASSRTGSSTDTQYF,TGTGCCAGCAGTAGGACTGGTTCTAGCACAGATACGCAGTATTTT
TRBJ2-1,.,TRBV6-2/TRBV6-3,few,CASSSRRGHEQFF,TGTGCCAGCAGTTCCCGCCGGGGACATGAGCAGTTCTTC
TRBJ1-1,.,TRBV9,.,CASSVAQGHTEAFF,TGTGCCAGCAGCGTAGCACAGGGTCACACTGAAGCTTTCTTT
TRBJ2-3,.,TRBV29-1,.,CSVDPPETDTQYF,TGCAGCGTTGATCCCCCAGAGACAGATACGCAGTATTTT
TRBJ2-2,TRBD1,TRBV7-9,few,CASSPRPGQGKAGELFF,TGTGCCAGCAGCCCCCGCCCGGGACAGGGGAAGGCGGGGGAGCTGTTTTTT
TRBJ2-4,.,TRBV6-2/TRBV6-3,few,CASTPRSARNIQYF,TGTGCCAGCACCCCCAGGTCGGCCAGAAACATTCAGTACTTC
TRBJ1-2,.,TRBV18,few,CASSLDSGDYGYTF,TGTGCCAGCTCACTGGATTCTGGGGACTATGGCTACACCTTC
TRBJ2-1,TRBD1,TRBV7-2,many,CASSLGGGDRVPQFF,TGTGCCAGCAGCTTAGGGGGCGGGGACAGGGTACCGCAGTTCTTC
TRBJ1-4,.,TRBV20-1,.,CSASAGTVLGKLFF,TGCAGTGCTAGCGCCGGGACTGTCCTAGGAAAACTGTTTTTT
TRBJ1-2,.,TRBV13,few,CASSTTESYGYTF,TGTGCCAGCAGCACAACAGAAAGCTATGGCTACACCTTC
TRBJ2-5,.,TRBV7-9,.,CASSLTTGDWQETQYF,TGTGCCAGCAGCTTAACGACAGGTGATTGGCAAGAGACCCAGTACTTC
TRBJ1-2,.,TRBV4-3,.,CASSQDGKDGYTF,TGCGCCAGCAGCCAAGATGGGAAGGATGGCTACACCTTC
TRBJ2-1,TRBD1,TRBV20-1,.,CSAQQGAETNNEQFF,TGCAGTGCGCAACAGGGGGCCGAGACGAACAATGAGCAGTTCTTC
TRBJ2-3,.,TRBV11-2,few,CASGVGGTDTQYF,TGTGCCAGCGGGGTGGGGGGCACAGATACGCAGTATTTT
TRBJ2-7,.,TRBV4-1,few,CASSPLETTAAYEQYF,TGCGCCAGCAGCCCCCTGGAAACTACGGCAGCCTACGAGCAGTACTTC
TRBJ1-1,.,TRBV4-1,many,CASSLRTLGTEAFF,TGCGCCAGCAGCCTAAGGACTCTGGGCACTGAAGCTTTCTTT
TRBJ2-1,.,TRBV7-9,few,CASVPAYNEQFF,TGTGCCAGCGTGCCGGCCTACAATGAGCAGTTCTTC
TRBJ2-6,.,TRBV18,many,CASSPDGANVLTF,TGTGCCAGCTCACCAGACGGGGCCAACGTCCTGACTTTC
TRBJ2-1,TRBD1,TRBV7-9,many,CASSSGQANEQFF,TGTGCCAGCAGCTCGGGACAGGCAAATGAGCAGTTCTTC
TRBJ2-1,.,TRBV18,.,CASSPQEGGAEQFF,TGTGCCAGCTCACCACAGGAGGGGGGCGCTGAGCAGTTCTTC
TRBJ2-2,.,TRBV5-1,few,CASHLTGNTGELFF,TGCGCCAGCCACCTGACAGGGAACACCGGGGAGCTGTTTTTT
TRBJ2-5,.,TRBV7-2,few,CASSLHLGGTVPQETQYF,TGTGCCAGCAGCTTACACCTTGGGGGGACAGTACCTCAAGAGACCCAGTACTTC
TRBJ2-7,TRBD2,TRBV6-1,.,CASRSGGPPNEQYF,TGTGCCAGCAGGAGCGGGGGGCCGCCCAATGAGCAGTACTTC
TRBJ2-3,TRBD2,TRBV11-3,few,CASSPNLAGVADTQYF,TGTGCCAGCAGCCCAAATCTAGCGGGGGTGGCAGATACGCAGTATTTT
TRBJ1-5,TRBD1,TRBV20-1,.,CSARDPTGRNQPQHF,TGCAGTGCTAGAGATCCGACAGGGCGCAATCAGCCCCAGCATTTT
TRBJ1-2,.,TRBV5-5,.,CASSSGRYYGYTF,TGTGCCAGCAGCTCCGGCAGGTATTATGGCTACACCTTC
TRBJ2-3,TRBD2,TRBV9,few,CASSVDGGVLDTQYF,TGTGCCAGCAGCGTAGACGGGGGGGTGCTAGATACGCAGTATTTT
TRBJ2-3,.,TRBV5-1,few,CASRQDSTDTQYF,TGCGCCAGCAGGCAGGACAGCACAGATACGCAGTATTTT
TRBJ2-7,TRBD2,TRBV20-1,once,CSVAAGGPSDEQYF,TGCAGTGTAGCGGCGGGGGGGCCTTCCGACGAGCAGTACTTC
TRBJ2-5,TRBD1,TRBV19,few,CASTGGETQYF,TGTGCCAGTACAGGGGGAGAGACCCAGTACTTC